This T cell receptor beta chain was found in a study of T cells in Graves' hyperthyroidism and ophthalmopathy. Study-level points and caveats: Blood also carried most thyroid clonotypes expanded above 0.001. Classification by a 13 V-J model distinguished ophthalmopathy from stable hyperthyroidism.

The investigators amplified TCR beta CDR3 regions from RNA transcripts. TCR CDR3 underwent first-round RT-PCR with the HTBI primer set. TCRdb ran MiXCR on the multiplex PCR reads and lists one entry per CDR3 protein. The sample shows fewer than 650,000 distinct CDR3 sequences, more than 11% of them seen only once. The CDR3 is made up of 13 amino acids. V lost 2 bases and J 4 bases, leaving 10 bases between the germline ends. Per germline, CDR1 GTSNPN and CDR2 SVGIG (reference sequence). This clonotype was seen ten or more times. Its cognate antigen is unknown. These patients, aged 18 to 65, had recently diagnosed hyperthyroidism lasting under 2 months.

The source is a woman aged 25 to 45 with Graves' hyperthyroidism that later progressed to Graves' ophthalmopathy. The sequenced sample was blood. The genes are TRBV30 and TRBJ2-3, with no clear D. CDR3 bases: TGTGCCTGGAGTTATAGGGAAGCAGATACGCAGTATTTT. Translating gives CAWSYREADTQYF.